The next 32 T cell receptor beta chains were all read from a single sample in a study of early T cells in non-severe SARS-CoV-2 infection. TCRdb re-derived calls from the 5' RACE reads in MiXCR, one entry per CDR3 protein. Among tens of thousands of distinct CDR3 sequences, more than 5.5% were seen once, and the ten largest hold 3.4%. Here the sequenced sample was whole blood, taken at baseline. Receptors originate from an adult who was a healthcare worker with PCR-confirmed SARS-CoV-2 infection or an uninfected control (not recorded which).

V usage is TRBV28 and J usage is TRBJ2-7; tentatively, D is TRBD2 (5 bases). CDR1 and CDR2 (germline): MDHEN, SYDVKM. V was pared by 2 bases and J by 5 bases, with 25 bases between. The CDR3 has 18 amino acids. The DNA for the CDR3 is TGTGCCAGCAGTTTAGGGCATAAGCTCCTTCTATCCGGGGACGAGCAGTACTTC. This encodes CASSLGHKLLLSGDEQYF. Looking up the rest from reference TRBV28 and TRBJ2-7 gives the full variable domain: DVKVTQSSRYLVKRTGEKVFLECVQDMDHENMFWYRQDPGLGLRLIYFSYDVKMKEKGDIPEGYSVSREKKERFSLILESASTNQTSMYLCASSLGHKLLLSGDEQYFGPGTRLTVT.

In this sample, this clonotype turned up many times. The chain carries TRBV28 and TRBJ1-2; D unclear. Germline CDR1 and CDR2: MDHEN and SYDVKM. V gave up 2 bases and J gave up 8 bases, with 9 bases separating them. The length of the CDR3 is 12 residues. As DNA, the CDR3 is TGTGCCAGCAGTTTACCCGAATACGGCTACACCTTC. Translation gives CASSLPEYGYTF.

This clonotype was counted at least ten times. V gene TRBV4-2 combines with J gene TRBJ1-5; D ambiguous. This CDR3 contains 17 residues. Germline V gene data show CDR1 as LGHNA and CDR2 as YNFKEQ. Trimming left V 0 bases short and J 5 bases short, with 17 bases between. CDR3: CASSQDSTGFEYQPQHF. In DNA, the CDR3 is TGTGCCAGCAGCCAAGATTCTACGGGCTTTGAGTATCAGCCCCAGCATTTT.

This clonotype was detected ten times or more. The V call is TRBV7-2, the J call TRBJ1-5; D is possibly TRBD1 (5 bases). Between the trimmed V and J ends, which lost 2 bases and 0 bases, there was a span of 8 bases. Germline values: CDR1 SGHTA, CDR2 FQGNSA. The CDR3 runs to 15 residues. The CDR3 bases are TGTGCCAGCAGCTTAAGGGGTAATAGCAATCAGCCCCAGCATTTT. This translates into CASSLRGNSNQPQHF.

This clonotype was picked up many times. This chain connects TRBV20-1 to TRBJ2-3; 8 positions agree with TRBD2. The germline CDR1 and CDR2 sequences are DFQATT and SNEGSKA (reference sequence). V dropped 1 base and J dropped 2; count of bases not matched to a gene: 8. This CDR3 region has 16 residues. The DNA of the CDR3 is TGCAGTGCTAGAGCGGGATTAGCGGGGTACACAGATACGCAGTATTTT. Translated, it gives CSARAGLAGYTDTQYF.

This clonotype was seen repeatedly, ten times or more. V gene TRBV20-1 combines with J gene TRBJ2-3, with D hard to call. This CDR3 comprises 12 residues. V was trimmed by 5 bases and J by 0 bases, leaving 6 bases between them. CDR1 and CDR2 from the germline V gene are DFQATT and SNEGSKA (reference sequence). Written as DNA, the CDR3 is TGCAGTGCTGGTCGCAGCACAGATACGCAGTATTTT. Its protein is CSAGRSTDTQYF.

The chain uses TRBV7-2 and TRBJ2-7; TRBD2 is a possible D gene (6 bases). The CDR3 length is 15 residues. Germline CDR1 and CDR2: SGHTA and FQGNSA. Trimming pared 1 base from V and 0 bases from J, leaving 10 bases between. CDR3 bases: TGTGCCAGCAGCTTAGGACCGGGGGACTCCTACGAGCAGTACTTC. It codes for CASSLGPGDSYEQYF. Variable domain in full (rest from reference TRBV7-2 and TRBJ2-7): GAGVSQSPSNKVTEKGKDVELRCDPISGHTALYWYRQSLGQGLEFLIYFQGNSAPDKSGLPSDRFSAERTGGSVSTLTIQRTQQEDSAVYLCASSLGPGDSYEQYFGPGTRLTVT.

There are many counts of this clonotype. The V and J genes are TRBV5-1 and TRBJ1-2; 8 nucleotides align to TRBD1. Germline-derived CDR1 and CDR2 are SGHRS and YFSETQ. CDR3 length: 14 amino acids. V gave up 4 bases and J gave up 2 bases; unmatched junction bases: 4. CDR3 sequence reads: CASSMRTGNYGYTF. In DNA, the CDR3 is TGCGCCAGCAGCATGAGGACAGGGAACTATGGCTACACCTTC.

The CDR3 spells CASSLGTSGIDTQYF. CDR3 bases: TGTGCCAGCAGCTTAGGGACTAGCGGCATAGATACGCAGTATTTT. The chain employs TRBV7-9 and TRBJ2-3; 10 bases are a match to TRBD2. Germline V lookup: CDR1 SEHNR, CDR2 FQNEAQ (reference sequence). The length of the CDR3 is 15 residues. J gave up 5 bases and V 1 base, and 3 bases lay outside the gene matches.

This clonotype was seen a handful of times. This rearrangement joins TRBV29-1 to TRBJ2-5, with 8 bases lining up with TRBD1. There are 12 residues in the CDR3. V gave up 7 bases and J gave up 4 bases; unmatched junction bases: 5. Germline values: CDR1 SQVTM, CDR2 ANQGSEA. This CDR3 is CSAGQGGETQYF. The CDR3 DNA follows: TGCAGCGCAGGACAGGGTGGAGAGACCCAGTACTTC.

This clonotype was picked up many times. The CDR3 sequence: CATSQGANTGELFF. The CDR3 bases are TGTGCCACCAGTCAGGGGGCGAACACCGGGGAGCTGTTTTTT. The rearrangement uses TRBV24-1 and TRBJ2-2; 7 nucleotides agree with TRBD1. The CDR3 length is 14 residues. CDR1 is KGHDR and CDR2 is SFDVKD in the germline V gene. The V segment lost 6 bases and the J segment 0 bases; nucleotides outside the gene matches: 0.

CDR3 nucleotides: TGCAGTGTCCATCCTGGGAACATCAATCAGCCCCAGCATTTT. Its translation is CSVHPGNINQPQHF. V and J are TRBV20-1 and TRBJ1-5; D not certain. The germline CDR1 and CDR2 sequences are DFQATT and SNEGSKA (reference sequence). The CDR3 loop spans 14 amino acids. V lost 7 bases and J lost 3, with 16 bases in between.

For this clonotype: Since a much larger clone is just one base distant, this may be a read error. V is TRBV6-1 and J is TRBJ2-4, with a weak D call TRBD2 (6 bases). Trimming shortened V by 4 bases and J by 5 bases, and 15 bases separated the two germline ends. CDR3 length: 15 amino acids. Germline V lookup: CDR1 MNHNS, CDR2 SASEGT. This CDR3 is CASSVGGSSQNIQYF. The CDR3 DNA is TGTGCCAGCAGTGTTGGAGGGTCTTCCCAAAACATTCAGTACTTC.

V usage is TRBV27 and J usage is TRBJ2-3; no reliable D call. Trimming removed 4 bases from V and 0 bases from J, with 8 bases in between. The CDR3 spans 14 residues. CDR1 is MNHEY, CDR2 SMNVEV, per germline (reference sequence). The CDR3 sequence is CASSSTHSTDTQYF. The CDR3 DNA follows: TGTGCCAGCAGTTCAACCCATAGCACAGATACGCAGTATTTT.

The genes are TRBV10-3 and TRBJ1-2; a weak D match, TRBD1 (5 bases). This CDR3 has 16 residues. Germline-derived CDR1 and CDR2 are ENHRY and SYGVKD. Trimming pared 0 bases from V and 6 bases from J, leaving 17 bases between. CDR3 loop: CAISESPDRGRNGYTF. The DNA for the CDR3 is TGTGCCATCAGTGAGTCCCCCGATCGGGGCAGGAATGGCTACACCTTC.

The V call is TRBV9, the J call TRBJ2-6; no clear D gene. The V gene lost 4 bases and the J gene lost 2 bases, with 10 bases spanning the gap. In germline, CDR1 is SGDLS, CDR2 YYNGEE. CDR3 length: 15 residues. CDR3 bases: TGTGCCAGCAGCCCGCGGTCGGCTGGGGCCAACGTCCTGACTTTC. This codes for CASSPRSAGANVLTF.

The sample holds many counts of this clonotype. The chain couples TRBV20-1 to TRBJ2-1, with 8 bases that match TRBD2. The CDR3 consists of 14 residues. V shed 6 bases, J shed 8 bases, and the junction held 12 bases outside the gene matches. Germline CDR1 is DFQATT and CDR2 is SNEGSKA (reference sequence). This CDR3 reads CSAITSGRGYEQFF. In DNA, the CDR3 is TGCAGTGCCATCACTAGCGGCAGAGGTTATGAGCAGTTCTTC.

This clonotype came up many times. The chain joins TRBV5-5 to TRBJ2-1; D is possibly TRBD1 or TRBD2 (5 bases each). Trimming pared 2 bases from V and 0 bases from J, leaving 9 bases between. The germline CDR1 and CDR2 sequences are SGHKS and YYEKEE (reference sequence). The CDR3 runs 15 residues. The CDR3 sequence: CASSLAGASYNEQFF. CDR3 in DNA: TGTGCCAGCAGCTTAGCCGGGGCCTCCTACAATGAGCAGTTCTTC. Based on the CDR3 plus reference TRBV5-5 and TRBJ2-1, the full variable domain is DAGVTQSPTHLIKTRGQQVTLRCSPISGHKSVSWYQQVLGQGPQFIFQYYEKEERGRGNFPDRFSARQFPNYSSELNVNALLLGDSALYLCASSLAGASYNEQFFGPGTRLTVL.

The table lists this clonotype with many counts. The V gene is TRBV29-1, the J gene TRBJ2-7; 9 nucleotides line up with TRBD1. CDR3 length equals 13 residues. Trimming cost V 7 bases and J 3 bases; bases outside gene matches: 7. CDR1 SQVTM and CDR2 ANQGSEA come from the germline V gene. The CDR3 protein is CSATMTGGYEQYF. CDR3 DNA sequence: TGCAGCGCAACCATGACAGGGGGCTACGAGCAGTACTTC.

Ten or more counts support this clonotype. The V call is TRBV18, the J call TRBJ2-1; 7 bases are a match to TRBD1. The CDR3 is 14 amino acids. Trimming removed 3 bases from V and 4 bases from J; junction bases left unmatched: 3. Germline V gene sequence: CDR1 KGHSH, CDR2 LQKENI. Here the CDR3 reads CASSPSGQYNEQFF. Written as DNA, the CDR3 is TGTGCCAGCTCACCTTCGGGACAGTACAATGAGCAGTTCTTC.

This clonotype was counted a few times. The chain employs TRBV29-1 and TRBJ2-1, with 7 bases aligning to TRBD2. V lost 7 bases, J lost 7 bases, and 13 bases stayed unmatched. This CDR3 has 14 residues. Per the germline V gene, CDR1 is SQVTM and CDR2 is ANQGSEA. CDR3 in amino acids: CSAGGAGVGNEQFF. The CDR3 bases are TGCAGCGCGGGTGGGGCGGGAGTGGGTAATGAGCAGTTCTTC.

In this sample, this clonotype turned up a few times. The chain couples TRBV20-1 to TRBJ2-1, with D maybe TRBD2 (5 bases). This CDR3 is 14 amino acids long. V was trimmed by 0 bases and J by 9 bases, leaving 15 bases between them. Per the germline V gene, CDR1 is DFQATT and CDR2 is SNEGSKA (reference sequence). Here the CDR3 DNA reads TGCAGTGCTAGAGATAACTCGAGAGGGCGTGAGCAGTTCTTC. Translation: CSARDNSRGREQFF.

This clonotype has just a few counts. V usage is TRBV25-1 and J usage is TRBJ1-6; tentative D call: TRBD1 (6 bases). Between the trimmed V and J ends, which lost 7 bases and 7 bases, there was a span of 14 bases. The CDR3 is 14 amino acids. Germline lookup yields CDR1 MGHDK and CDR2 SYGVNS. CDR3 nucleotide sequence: TGTGCCAGCATGCTGGACAGACCAAATTCACCCCTCCACTTT. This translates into CASMLDRPNSPLHF.

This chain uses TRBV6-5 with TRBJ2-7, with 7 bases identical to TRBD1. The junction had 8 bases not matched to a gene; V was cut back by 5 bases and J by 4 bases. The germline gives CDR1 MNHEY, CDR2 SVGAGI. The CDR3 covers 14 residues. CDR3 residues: CASSDTGQFYEQYF. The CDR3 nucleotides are TGTGCCAGCAGTGATACGGGACAGTTTTACGAGCAGTACTTC.

The CDR3 sequence: CASSYLPTDTQYF. CDR3 in DNA: TGTGCCAGCAGCTACCTTCCCACAGATACGCAGTATTTT. The chain is built from TRBV7-6 and TRBJ2-3; D not certain. Looked up from germline, CDR1 is SGHVS and CDR2 is FNYEAQ. Deletions cut 4 bases from V and 2 bases from J, with 7 bases between. The CDR3 length is 13 residues.

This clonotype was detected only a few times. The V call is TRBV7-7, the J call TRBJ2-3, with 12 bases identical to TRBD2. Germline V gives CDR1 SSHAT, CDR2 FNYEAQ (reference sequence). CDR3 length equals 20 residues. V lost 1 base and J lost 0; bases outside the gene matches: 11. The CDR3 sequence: CASSLVWLAGGPTSTDTQYF. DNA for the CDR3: TGTGCCAGCAGCTTAGTGTGGCTAGCGGGAGGGCCTACTAGCACAGATACGCAGTATTTT.

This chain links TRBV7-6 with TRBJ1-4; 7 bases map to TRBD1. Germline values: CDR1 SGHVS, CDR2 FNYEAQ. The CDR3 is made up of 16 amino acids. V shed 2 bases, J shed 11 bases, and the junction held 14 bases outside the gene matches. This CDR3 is CASSLNYRDRRPKLFF. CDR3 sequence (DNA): TGTGCCAGCAGCTTAAACTACCGGGACAGAAGACCCAAACTGTTTTTT.

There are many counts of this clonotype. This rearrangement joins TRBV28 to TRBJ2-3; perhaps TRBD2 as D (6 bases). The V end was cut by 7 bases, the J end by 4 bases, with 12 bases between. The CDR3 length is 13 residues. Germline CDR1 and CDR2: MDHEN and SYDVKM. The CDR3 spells CASTGSFPDTQYF. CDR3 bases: TGTGCCAGCACCGGGAGCTTCCCAGATACGCAGTATTTT.

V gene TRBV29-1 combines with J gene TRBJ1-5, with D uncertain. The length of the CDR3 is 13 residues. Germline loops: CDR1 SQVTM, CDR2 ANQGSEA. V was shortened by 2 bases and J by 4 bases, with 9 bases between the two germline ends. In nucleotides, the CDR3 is TGCAGCGTTGAAAGGGATCGTAATCAGCCCCAGCATTTT. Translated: CSVERDRNQPQHF.

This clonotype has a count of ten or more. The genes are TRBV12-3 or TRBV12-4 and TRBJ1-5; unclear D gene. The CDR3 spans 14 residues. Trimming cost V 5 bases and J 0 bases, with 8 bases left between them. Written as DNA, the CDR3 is TGTGCCAGCAGTACAACAACTAGCAATCAGCCCCAGCATTTT. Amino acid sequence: CASSTTTSNQPQHF.

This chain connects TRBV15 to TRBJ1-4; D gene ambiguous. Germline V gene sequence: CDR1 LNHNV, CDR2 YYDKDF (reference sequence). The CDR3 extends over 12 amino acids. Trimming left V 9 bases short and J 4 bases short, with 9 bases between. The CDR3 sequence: CATQSRNEKLFF. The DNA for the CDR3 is TGTGCCACGCAGTCCCGTAATGAAAAACTGTTTTTT.

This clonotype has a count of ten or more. CDR3 DNA sequence: TGCAGTGCGCAAGGGGCAAGTAGAGGGAACTACGAGCAGTACTTC. It is translated as CSAQGASRGNYEQYF. The chain recombines TRBV20-1 with TRBJ2-7; the D call may be TRBD1 or TRBD2 (5 bases each). Germline lookup yields CDR1 DFQATT and CDR2 SNEGSKA (reference sequence). Trimming removed 6 bases at V and 3 bases at J, with 21 bases between. The CDR3 is 15 residues long.